Listed below are T cell receptor beta chains from one sample, sequenced in a study of blood T cell repertoires in COVID-19. Produced via immunoSEQ multiplex PCR; TCRdb's table is partial and in-frame only. The data show hundreds of thousands of clones, 88% seen once. Sequencing used peripheral blood. The receptors originated from a young woman with acute or convalescent COVID-19. CDR3s include the opening cysteine and the closing phenylalanine or tryptophan. The D gene is left open where the match is weak. For some rows the clone size is stated as once, few or many, or as a class when expanded; others skip it.

CDR3nt,CDR3aa,v_gene,j_gene,d_gene,abundance
TGTGCCACCAGCATTCAGGGACAGGGGGGCGACGAGCAGTACTTC,CATSIQGQGGDEQYF,TRBV15,TRBJ2-7,TRBD1,-
TGCAGCGGAGAAGAGAGCTCCTACAATGAGCAGTTCTTC,CSGEESSYNEQFF,TRBV29-1,TRBJ2-1,-,few
TGTGCCAGCAGTTTATTTGGTCGGGGACAGCCGACGATTACGCAGTATTTT,CASSLFGRGQPTITQYF,TRBV27,TRBJ2-3,TRBD1,-
TGCGCCAGCAGCCCGGACAGGGATACGTCTGGCTACACCTTC,CASSPDRDTSGYTF,TRBV5-1,TRBJ1-2,TRBD1,-
TGTGCCAGCAGCCCCACCGGGACTAGCGGGAGGTCCCGCGAGCAGTACTTC,CASSPTGTSGRSREQYF,TRBV5-4,TRBJ2-7,TRBD2,-
TGTGCCAGCAGCCCCCTAGCGGGAATTCCCTACGAGCAGTACTTC,CASSPLAGIPYEQYF,TRBV7-6,TRBJ2-7,TRBD2,-
TGTGCCTGGAGGGAAAATCTCTTGGCTAGCGGCTCCTACGAGCAGTACTTC,CAWRENLLASGSYEQYF,TRBV30,TRBJ2-7,TRBD2,-
TGTGCCAGCAAGGGGGAGGGGGAGCAGTTCTTC,CASKGEGEQFF,TRBV25-1,TRBJ2-1,-,-
TGTGCCAGCAGTTTATCGTTCGGCGGTATTCATGATCAGCCCCAGCATTTT,CASSLSFGGIHDQPQHF,TRBV27,TRBJ1-5,-,-
TGTGCCAGCAGTTACACAGGGGGCCTGTATTTT,CASSYTGGLYF,TRBV6-5,TRBJ2-3,TRBD1,-
TGTGCCAGCGTTGCCGGACTTAGGTACAATGAGCAGTTCTTC,CASVAGLRYNEQFF,TRBV21-1,TRBJ2-1,-,once